The 27 T cell receptor beta chains below come from one sample, sequenced in a study of T cell responses to AZD1222 COVID-19 vaccine. The data were produced by immunoSEQ multiplex PCR, yet TCRdb's version contains in-frame clones alone and is incomplete. Among about 100,000 clones listed, roughly 89% were seen once. The specimen comprised peripheral blood, sampled on day 0 of AZD1222 vaccination. The receptors come from an adult in good health.

The gene calls are TRBV6-2 or TRBV6-3 and TRBJ2-3, with no clear D. Germline V CDR1 and CDR2: MNHEY, SVGEGT. This CDR3 has 15 residues. Trimming removed 0 bases from V and 4 bases from J, with 11 bases in between. Here the CDR3 reads CASSYSEIASDTQYF. CDR3 nucleotides: TGTGCCAGCAGTTACTCGGAGATAGCTTCAGATACGCAGTATTTT.

The CDR3 here is CASSFDLTANYGYTF. The CDR3 nucleotides read TGTGCCAGCAGTTTCGATCTCACAGCGAACTATGGCTACACCTTC. The chain links TRBV11-2 to TRBJ1-2; D remains unclear. The germline V gene has CDR1 SGHAT and CDR2 FQNNGV. The ends were cut back, 6 bases at V and 2 bases at J, with 16 bases in the middle. This CDR3 spans 15 amino acids. Together with reference TRBV11-2 and TRBJ1-2, the CDR3 gives the full variable domain: EAGVAQSPRYKIIEKRQSVAFWCNPISGHATLYWYQQILGQGPKLLIQFQNNGVVDDSQLPKDRFSAERLKGVDSTLKIQPAKLEDSAVYLCASSFDLTANYGYTFGSGTRLTVV.

The chain couples TRBV11-2 to TRBJ2-3; D may be TRBD2 (5 bases). The germline CDR1 and CDR2 sequences are SGHAT and FQNNGV. Between the trimmed V and J ends, which lost 6 bases and 2 bases, there was a span of 15 bases. This CDR3 has 15 residues. CDR3 DNA sequence: TGTGCCAGCAGACTAGGTATTGGGTTCACAGATACGCAGTATTTT. Amino acid sequence: CASRLGIGFTDTQYF.

V and J are TRBV19 and TRBJ1-5; D call uncertain. Germline CDR1 is LNHDA and CDR2 is SQIVND (reference sequence). The CDR3 spans 18 residues. The germline V and J ends were trimmed by 5 bases and 2 bases, with 22 bases remaining between them. The CDR3 region has the DNA TGTGCCAGTAGTGGGCAGGCTGTAAGGCGACGGGGCAATCAGCCCCAGCATTTT. Its protein is CASSGQAVRRRGNQPQHF.

V gene TRBV27 combines with J gene TRBJ1-5; D is perhaps TRBD1 (5 bases). The germline V and J ends were trimmed by 5 bases and 5 bases, with 13 bases remaining between them. This CDR3 is built from 14 residues. CDR1 is MNHEY, CDR2 SMNVEV, per germline (reference sequence). Here the CDR3 reads CASSTTGPYQPQHF. The CDR3 coding sequence is TGTGCCAGCAGTACAACAGGCCCCTATCAGCCCCAGCATTTT.

J is TRBJ1-6 and V is TRBV6-6; no definite D call. Trimming shortened V by 7 bases and J by 4 bases, and 17 bases separated the two germline ends. The CDR3 contains 16 residues. Germline values: CDR1 MNHNY, CDR2 SVGAGI (reference sequence). The CDR3: CASTEEKANYNSPLHF. CDR3 coding DNA: TGTGCCAGCACCGAAGAGAAGGCCAATTATAATTCACCCCTCCACTTT.

This chain connects TRBV28 to TRBJ1-1, with D tentatively TRBD1 (5 bases). Trimming pared 2 bases from V and 1 base from J, leaving 8 bases between. CDR1 and CDR2 (germline): MDHEN, SYDVKM. This CDR3 is built from 14 residues. The DNA for the CDR3 is TGTGCCAGCAGTTTAGGGACCCGGAACACTGAAGCTTTCTTT. Translating gives CASSLGTRNTEAFF.

The V gene is TRBV6-2 or TRBV6-3, the J gene TRBJ2-7, with TRBD1 as a possible D gene (5 bases). Trimming cost V 0 bases and J 3 bases, with 9 bases left between them. The CDR3 length is 14 residues. Germline-derived CDR1 and CDR2 are MNHEY and SVGEGT. The CDR3 reads CASSYSFRGYEQYF. CDR3 DNA: TGTGCCAGCAGTTACTCGTTTAGGGGCTACGAGCAGTACTTC.

The V and J genes are TRBV4-1 and TRBJ2-7; no clear D gene. Per germline, CDR1 MGHRA and CDR2 YSYEKL. The V end lost 4 bases, the J end lost 2 bases, and 9 bases lay between the germline ends. This CDR3 is built from 13 residues. This CDR3 reads CASSLGGPYEQYF. The CDR3 DNA sequence: TGCGCCAGCAGCCTTGGCGGCCCCTACGAGCAGTACTTC.

The V gene is TRBV2, the J gene TRBJ1-2; D not certain. This CDR3 region has 12 residues. Trimming pared 5 bases from V and 4 bases from J, leaving 8 bases between. Germline CDR1 and CDR2: SNHLY and FYNNEI. The DNA of the CDR3 is TGTGCCAGCAGTCCACAGATCTATGGCTACACCTTC. Its translation is CASSPQIYGYTF.

This chain links TRBV5-4 with TRBJ2-2; D unclear. Germline CDR1 reads SGHNT; CDR2 reads YYREEE (reference sequence). The V gene lost 0 bases and the J gene lost 4 bases, with 7 bases spanning the gap. The CDR3 contains 14 residues. The CDR3 bases are TGTGCCAGCAGCTTGGGACCCCTCACCGGGGAGCTGTTTTTT. Its translation is CASSLGPLTGELFF. Together with reference TRBV5-4 and TRBJ2-2, the CDR3 gives the full variable domain: ETGVTQSPTHLIKTRGQQVTLRCSSQSGHNTVSWYQQALGQGPQFIFQYYREEENGRGNFPPRFSGLQFPNYSSELNVNALELDDSALYLCASSLGPLTGELFFGEGSRLTVL.

The V and J genes are TRBV19 and TRBJ2-5, with 15 bases identical to TRBD2. CDR3 length: 18 residues. With V trimmed by 3 bases and J by 1 base, 6 bases remained unmatched. Per the germline V gene, CDR1 is LNHDA and CDR2 is SQIVND (reference sequence). CDR3 nucleotides: TGTGCCAGTAGTATGGGACTAGCGGGAGGCACGTTCCAAGAGACCCAGTACTTC. It encodes CASSMGLAGGTFQETQYF.

J is TRBJ2-1 and V is TRBV11-2, with TRBD2 identical over 7 bases. The CDR3 contains 16 residues. J lost 8 bases, V lost 5 bases, and 15 bases had no gene match. Looked up from germline, CDR1 is SGHAT and CDR2 is FQNNGV. Here the CDR3 reads CASSRDGPLRGDEQFF. CDR3 bases: TGTGCCAGCAGCCGGGACGGACCGCTTCGGGGGGATGAGCAGTTCTTC. The full variable domain, in which reference TRBV11-2 and TRBJ2-1 provide the parts outside the CDR3, is EAGVAQSPRYKIIEKRQSVAFWCNPISGHATLYWYQQILGQGPKLLIQFQNNGVVDDSQLPKDRFSAERLKGVDSTLKIQPAKLEDSAVYLCASSRDGPLRGDEQFFGPGTRLTVL.

The gene calls are TRBV9 and TRBJ1-3; the D gene is possibly TRBD1 (5 bases). From germline, CDR1 is SGDLS and CDR2 YYNGEE. This CDR3 is 15 amino acids long. V was shortened by 4 bases and J by 0 bases, with 11 bases between the two germline ends. The CDR3 nucleotides read TGTGCCAGCAGCCCCCGGGACCTCTCTGGAAACACCATATATTTT. It yields the protein CASSPRDLSGNTIYF.

About this clone itself: The sample has other DNA sequences that encode this CDR3 too. The chain employs TRBV5-1 and TRBJ2-7; 7 nucleotides match TRBD1. CDR3 length equals 13 residues. The V gene end was trimmed by 2 bases and the J gene end by 2 bases; junction bases not matched to a gene: 1. From germline, CDR1 is SGHRS and CDR2 YFSETQ. The CDR3 DNA reads as TGCGCCAGCAGCTTCGACAGGGCCTACGAGCAGTACTTC. Translation: CASSFDRAYEQYF.

The V call is TRBV21-1, the J call TRBJ1-6. TRBV21-1 is shown as a pseudogene. The CDR3 is made up of 12 amino acids. CDR3 DNA: TGTGCCAGCACCGAGGATAATTCACCCCTCCACTTT. Translated: CASTEDNSPLHF.

Only one count was recorded for this clone. Germline and junction disagree at one end, which may indicate a read error. The chain couples TRBV6-1 to TRBJ1-1; TRBD1 agrees at 7 bases. The CDR3 is 13 residues long. Germline V gene sequence: CDR1 MNHNS, CDR2 SASEGT. CDR3 amino acids: CASSATRQGSRLF. The CDR3 DNA reads as TGTGCCAGCAGTGCGACCCGACAGGGAAGTCGGCTATTT.

The V and J genes are TRBV5-1 and TRBJ1-6; D may be TRBD1 (6 bases). With 3 bases removed from V and 6 bases from J, the gap between germline ends came to 19 bases. This CDR3 has 17 residues. Germline V gene lookup returns CDR1 SGHRS and CDR2 YFSETQ. DNA for the CDR3: TGCGCCAGCAGCTACGGCTTAGGAGGGGGAGGTAATTCACCCCTCCACTTT. Translated: CASSYGLGGGGNSPLHF.

The CDR3 DNA reads TGTGCCAGCAGTTTCCAGACCAGGGGTGAAGCTTTCTTT. It specifies CASSFQTRGEAFF. V gene TRBV27 combines with J gene TRBJ1-1; D might be TRBD1 (6 bases). The CDR3 is 13 amino acids. The V gene's germline CDR1 is MNHEY and CDR2 SMNVEV (reference sequence). V was trimmed by 3 bases and J by 7 bases, leaving 12 bases between them.

The chain carries TRBV27 and TRBJ1-6; tentatively, D is TRBD1 (6 bases). Germline assignment: CDR1 MNHEY and CDR2 SMNVEV (reference sequence). There are 15 residues in the CDR3. V lost 6 bases and J lost 2, with 11 bases in between. CDR3 DNA sequence: TGTGCCAGCAGGGCCCGGACAGCCTATAATTCACCCCTCCACTTT. Its translation: CASRARTAYNSPLHF.

The chain employs TRBV15 and TRBJ2-7, with TRBD2 matching over 13 bases. This CDR3 region has 16 residues. Germline CDR1 and CDR2: LNHNV and YYDKDF (reference sequence). V shed 5 bases, J shed 6 bases, and the junction held 10 bases outside the gene matches. CDR3 region: CATSGGTSGAGGEQYF. The CDR3 DNA is TGTGCCACCAGCGGAGGGACTAGCGGGGCAGGCGGCGAGCAGTACTTC.

The chain employs TRBV11-2 and TRBJ2-7, with D possibly TRBD2 on 5 matching bases. The germline gives CDR1 SGHAT, CDR2 FQNNGV. V was pared by 1 base and J by 7 bases, with 17 bases between. This CDR3 region has 15 residues. The CDR3 coding sequence is TGTGCCAGCAGCTTAGTTATTTTCGGGTCGGGAGAGCAGTACTTC. Translation gives CASSLVIFGSGEQYF.

This clone turned up a few times. The CDR3 does not end in the conserved phenylalanine or tryptophan, so this is likely a read error. Because the CDR3's place on the DNA is in doubt, the DNA is left out and the CDR3 is given as listed by TCRdb. This sequence joins TRBV5-1 and TRBJ2-7. The CDR3 totals 15 residues, both ends included. Germline V gene lookup returns CDR1 SGHRS and CDR2 YFSETQ. CDR3 protein: CASQIPYALTKESGL.

The chain carries TRBV7-9 and TRBJ1-2; D call uncertain. CDR3 size: 12 residues. Per germline, CDR1 SEHNR and CDR2 FQNEAQ (reference sequence). V lost 6 bases and J 4 bases, leaving 9 bases between the germline ends. CDR3 sequence reads: CASSSGTYGYTF. CDR3 in DNA: TGTGCCAGCAGTTCTGGAACCTATGGCTACACCTTC.

This clone was detected once. This chain uses TRBV6-5 with TRBJ2-3; D gene unclear. Per germline, CDR1 MNHEY and CDR2 SVGAGI. The CDR3 contains 15 residues. The ends were cut back, 6 bases at V and 6 bases at J, with 19 bases in the middle. CDR3 coding DNA: TGTGCCAGCAGCCAACACAACCCTCAGCAGGATACGCAGTATTTT. The encoded protein is CASSQHNPQQDTQYF.

The chain couples TRBV11-2 to TRBJ2-1; the D is unclear. The CDR3 is made up of 12 amino acids. Trimming removed 1 base at V and 6 bases at J, with 4 bases between. CDR1 is SGHAT, CDR2 FQNNGV, per germline. CDR3 coding DNA: TGTGCCAGCAGCTTAGGGCCCAATGAGCAGTTCTTC. Translated, it gives CASSLGPNEQFF. The full variable domain, with the rest looked up from reference TRBV11-2 and TRBJ2-1, is EAGVAQSPRYKIIEKRQSVAFWCNPISGHATLYWYQQILGQGPKLLIQFQNNGVVDDSQLPKDRFSAERLKGVDSTLKIQPAKLEDSAVYLCASSLGPNEQFFGPGTRLTVL.

The chain links TRBV4-1 to TRBJ2-7, with 9 bases aligning to TRBD2. J was trimmed by 6 bases and V by 3 bases; bases with no gene match: 3. The CDR3 contains 13 residues. Germline CDR1 MGHRA, CDR2 YSYEKL. CDR3: CASSQGLALEQYF. The DNA of the CDR3 is TGCGCCAGCAGCCAGGGACTAGCCCTCGAGCAGTACTTC.